These T cell receptor beta chains were read from a single sample in a study of OX40 agonist ivuxolimab in advanced cancers. The method was immunoSEQ multiplex PCR; TCRdb's version includes in-frame clones alone and lacks a portion of them. This sample carries around 7,800 clones, more than 80% of them seen once, and the ten largest clones take approximately 2%. This specimen was CD4+ or CD8+ T cells sorted from blood, taken in a trial of the OX40 agonist ivuxolimab. The receptor set was obtained from an adult with an advanced solid tumor such as melanoma, head and neck, liver or kidney cancer. CDR3s include the opening cysteine and the closing phenylalanine or tryptophan.

TRBJ1-1	TRBV27	15	CASSSHRQRNTEAFF
TRBJ1-5	TRBV2	14	CASGKGQGHQPQHF
TRBJ1-6	TRBV6-4	14	CASSDTSKGSPLHF
TRBJ1-3	TRBV6-9	13	CASSFSSGNTIYF
TRBJ2-1	TRBV6-4	12	CASSDYRGVVFF
TRBJ1-5	TRBV23-1	15	CASSGKPQENQPQHF
TRBJ2-1	TRBV4-2	18	CASSQDWLAAGGTNEQFF
TRBJ1-1	TRBV6-1	13	CASSEWTGGKAFF
TRBJ2-7	TRBV28	17	CASSSVVPPGGGYEQYF
TRBJ1-1	TRBV7-3	13	CASSSGRITEAFF
TRBJ2-7	TRBV5-4	14	CASSPGQGAYEQYF
TRBJ2-7	TRBV2	13	CASRQGAIDEQYF
TRBJ1-1	TRBV9	14	CASSRGQLNTEAFF
TRBJ1-2	TRBV19	13	CASRRTGGDGYTF
TRBJ2-7	TRBV13	15	CASSSRTSGAYEQYF